This T cell receptor (beta chain) was recorded in a study of T cells in Graves' hyperthyroidism and ophthalmopathy. The overall study: Upon initial diagnosis and before any treatment, peripheral blood was collected.

This clonotype was counted at least ten times. Its target is not known. Study results and limitations: Blood also contained most expanded thyroid clonotypes above 0.001.

Trimming left V 7 bases short and J 1 base short, with 18 bases between. The CDR3 loop spans 16 amino acids. CDR1 SNHLY and CDR2 FYNNEI come from the germline V gene. Disease duration was under 3 months in the ophthalmopathy patients, who also had a Clinical Activity Score of at least 3 and a NOSPECS grade of at least 4. There were TCR beta CDR3 regions amplified from RNA transcripts. First-round RT-PCR targeting the TCR CDR3 was performed with the HTBI primer set. TCRdb re-called the multiplex PCR reads through MiXCR, storing one row per CDR3 protein. This table holds some 570,000 distinct CDR3 sequences, 11% to 15% found once.

The sequenced material came from blood. The chain links TRBV2 to TRBJ2-3; D not resolved. This TCR was recovered from a young woman with Graves' ophthalmopathy. CDR3 region: CASIGRTESGTDTQYF. The DNA of the CDR3 is TGTGCCAGCATCGGTAGGACCGAAAGCGGCACAGATACGCAGTATTTT.